This TCR beta chain was found in a study of blood T cell repertoires in COVID-19. Across the whole study: Samples taken during acute and convalescent COVID-19 were collected in the United States, Italy and Spain.

The authors' processing: How many nucleated cells were present was estimated from reference gene primer amplification. The repertoire was sequenced with immunoSEQ multiplex PCR; TCRdb's copy has only in-frame clones and lacks some. D and trimming come from the DNA, and the V and J calls and clone size come from that table. The data hold tens of thousands of clones, with around 79% observed a single time. This clone was found a few times. Per the germline V gene, CDR1 is GTSNPN and CDR2 is SVGIG (reference sequence). V lost 1 base, J lost 7 bases, and 8 bases lay in between. The CDR3 has 12 residues. The receptor's source is a man aged 70-80 years with active or convalescent COVID-19. The sequenced material came from peripheral blood. This rearrangement joins TRBV30 to TRBJ2-1; D possibly corresponds to TRBD2 (5 bases). DNA for the CDR3: TGTGCCTGGAGTGCTGGAGGAAATGAGCAGTTCTTC. This translates into CAWSAGGNEQFF.